This T cell receptor (beta chain) emerged from a study of cytotoxic CD8 clonotypes in ibrutinib-treated CLL. General study findings and limits: Once treatment began, public clonotypes, which were uncommon, contracted or stayed stable.

Trimming removed 2 bases from V and 7 bases from J, with 9 bases in between. Germline CDR1 and CDR2: MNHEY and SMNVEV (reference sequence). This CDR3 is built from 14 residues. Method: immunoSEQ multiplex PCR; TCRdb's copy keeps in-frame clones and lacks some. The sample holds 250,000 to 350,000 clones; around 69% are singletons and the top ten take around 5.1%. With respect to this clone: Its specificity is not known.

Sample: PBMCs, taken at disease progression, from a patient treated with ibrutinib. This sequence joins TRBV27 and TRBJ1-6; D not certain. The sequence was obtained from a human donor with chronic lymphocytic leukemia. The CDR3 DNA sequence: TGTGCCAGCAGTTTACGGGGAGAGAATTCACCCCTCCACTTT. Encoded protein: CASSLRGENSPLHF.